The 20 T cell receptor beta chains below were found in one sample sequenced in a study of cytomegalovirus exposure and HLA in healthy donors. The primer mix had 60 Vbeta and 13 Jbeta primers. Method: immunoSEQ multiplex PCR; TCRdb's copy keeps in-frame clones and lacks some. This table has 55,000 or so clones, around four fifths appearing once. The sample taken for sequencing was PBMCs. All receptors come from a man younger than 40 in good health and CMV-seronegative.

This chain joins TRBV2 and TRBJ2-4, with a tentative D call TRBD2 (5 bases). The germline V gene encodes CDR1 SNHLY and CDR2 FYNNEI. V gave up 4 bases and J gave up 9 bases, with 16 bases separating them. This CDR3 contains 14 residues. CDR3 loop: CASSVASQAGIQYF. The CDR3 DNA is TGTGCCAGCAGTGTGGCTAGCCAGGCGGGCATTCAGTACTTC.

This clone was seen a few times. The V and J genes are TRBV30 and TRBJ2-1; perhaps TRBD2 as D (7 bases). V was cut by 7 bases and J by 6 bases, with 22 bases left in between. The germline CDR1 and CDR2 sequences are GTSNPN and SVGIG (reference sequence). The CDR3 runs 15 residues. The CDR3 DNA sequence: TGTGCCTCCCAGGTAGGGGGGGGCCCTCTCAATGAGCAGTTCTTC. It translates to CASQVGGGPLNEQFF.

J is TRBJ2-7 and V is TRBV28; TRBD1 agrees at 7 bases. CDR3 length equals 13 residues. V lost 6 bases, J lost 6 bases, and 8 bases stayed unmatched. Germline V gene lookup returns CDR1 MDHEN and CDR2 SYDVKM. The CDR3 loop reads CASRSGQRGEQYF. CDR3 nucleotides: TGTGCCAGCAGGTCGGGACAGCGAGGCGAGCAGTACTTC.

This chain uses TRBV7-9 with TRBJ2-5, with D perhaps matching TRBD2 (6 bases). The last part of the DNA fits TRBJ2-7 better; the J call may be wrong. The CDR3 is 15 residues long. Germline loops: CDR1 SEHNR, CDR2 FQNEAQ (reference sequence). DNA of the CDR3: TGTGCCAGCAGCCAGGGCCCCGGGAGACAGTACGAGCAGTACTTC. It encodes CASSQGPGRQYEQYF.

The genes are TRBV2 and TRBJ2-5; TRBD2 might be the D (6 bases). This CDR3 has 13 residues. In germline, CDR1 is SNHLY, CDR2 FYNNEI. Trimming stripped 7 bases from V and 1 base from J, with 10 bases between. The CDR3 sequence: CASKRDSQETQYF. DNA of the CDR3: TGTGCCAGCAAACGGGACTCCCAAGAGACCCAGTACTTC.

The table lists this clone with a few counts. The chain links TRBV5-4 to TRBJ2-2, with D possibly being TRBD1 (6 bases). The V end was cut by 5 bases, the J end by 0 bases, with 11 bases between. CDR1 is SGHNT and CDR2 is YYREEE in the germline V gene (reference sequence). The CDR3 sequence is 15 residues long. CDR3 DNA sequence: TGTGCCAGCAGTCCTCGGGACACGAACACCGGGGAGCTGTTTTTT. It encodes CASSPRDTNTGELFF.

J is TRBJ2-1 and V is TRBV2; D perhaps matches TRBD1 (6 bases). Germline CDR1 reads SNHLY; CDR2 reads FYNNEI. The ends were cut back, 6 bases at V and 9 bases at J, with 21 bases in the middle. CDR3 size: 15 residues. DNA of the CDR3: TGTGCCAGCAGAAAGGGACATCAGGCCTTTCGTGAGCAGTTCTTC. This translates into CASRKGHQAFREQFF.

V gene TRBV7-9 combines with J gene TRBJ2-1; D is unclear. CDR3 size: 12 residues. The germline CDR1 and CDR2 sequences are SEHNR and FQNEAQ (reference sequence). Between the trimmed V and J ends, which lost 1 base and 10 bases, there was a span of 8 bases. The CDR3 bases are TGTGCCAGCAGCTTAGTGAGAGGAGAGCAGTTCTTC. It specifies CASSLVRGEQFF.

The chain employs TRBV27 and TRBJ2-3, with 7 bases lining up with TRBD1. J was trimmed by 0 bases and V by 1 base; bases with no gene match: 4. The CDR3 is 16 amino acids. In germline, CDR1 is MNHEY, CDR2 SMNVEV (reference sequence). CDR3 sequence reads: CASSLFDRVSTDTQYF. CDR3 in DNA: TGTGCCAGCAGTTTATTCGACAGGGTTAGCACAGATACGCAGTATTTT.

This clone showed up just a few times. The V call is TRBV4-2, the J call TRBJ1-1; 8 positions match TRBD1. Germline CDR1 is LGHNA and CDR2 is YNFKEQ. J gave up 8 bases and V 4 bases, and 15 bases lay outside the gene matches. CDR3 length equals 16 residues. The CDR3 loop reads CASSPTGQGRGAEAFF. CDR3 nucleotides: TGTGCCAGCAGCCCGACAGGACAGGGTAGGGGCGCGGAAGCTTTCTTT.

V is TRBV5-1 and J is TRBJ2-5, with D possibly being TRBD1 (5 bases). The J call may be wrong; the DNA end is better matched by TRBJ2-7. This CDR3 comprises 16 residues. Germline V gene data show CDR1 as SGHRS and CDR2 as YFSETQ. The CDR3 DNA reads TGCGCCAGCAGCTTGGAAGCAGGGATTACCTCCTACGAGCAGTACTTC. Translating it yields CASSLEAGITSYEQYF.

The chain has TRBV7-9 and TRBJ2-7, with a tentative D call TRBD1 (5 bases). V was cut by 6 bases and J by 3 bases, with 12 bases left in between. CDR1 is SEHNR, CDR2 FQNEAQ, per germline (reference sequence). The CDR3 runs 13 residues. CDR3 sequence reads: CASRPTGVYEQYF. In DNA form, the CDR3 reads TGTGCCAGCAGGCCTACAGGAGTCTACGAGCAGTACTTC.

The chain has TRBV19 and TRBJ1-3; D is undetermined. This CDR3 is built from 16 residues. Germline values: CDR1 LNHDA, CDR2 SQIVND (reference sequence). The ends were cut back, 1 base at V and 2 bases at J, with 12 bases in the middle. The CDR3 here is CASSIGHTPPGNTIYF. In DNA form, the CDR3 reads TGTGCCAGTAGTATAGGGCATACCCCTCCTGGAAACACCATATATTTT.

The chain carries TRBV5-6 and TRBJ1-6; possible D gene TRBD1, 6 bases. CDR3 length equals 19 residues. V lost 4 bases, J lost 1 base, and 21 bases lay in between. Germline CDR1 and CDR2: SGHDT and YYEEEE. The CDR3 bases are TGTGCCAGCAGCCCTGGGGGGGCAGGGCCAGAATCCTATAATTCACCCCTCCACTTT. It translates to CASSPGGAGPESYNSPLHF.

The chain employs TRBV6-6 and TRBJ2-2, with 8 bases fitting TRBD1. Trimming took 6 bases from V and 6 from J; bases not matched to a gene: 3. CDR3 length: 13 residues. Per germline, CDR1 MNHNY and CDR2 SVGAGI (reference sequence). The CDR3 protein is CASRNRGAGELFF. The CDR3, as DNA: TGTGCCAGCAGGAACAGGGGGGCCGGGGAGCTGTTTTTT.

The chain joins TRBV5-6 to TRBJ2-3; 8 nucleotides align to TRBD1. The CDR3 totals 18 residues. Germline V gene data show CDR1 as SGHDT and CDR2 as YYEEEE. V trimming: 3 bases; J trimming: 5 bases; junction bases outside the gene matches: 17. CDR3 DNA sequence: TGTGCCAGCAGCTCCCCAGTCGCCCAGGGGGCGCGTAAAGATACGCAGTATTTT. This gives the protein CASSSPVAQGARKDTQYF.

Regarding this clone: At one end the junction does not follow the germline gene, possibly because of a read error. The chain combines TRBV7-7 with TRBJ2-3; no clear D. The CDR3 runs to 14 residues. The germline V gene encodes CDR1 SSHAT and CDR2 FNYEAQ (reference sequence). The DNA for the CDR3 is TGTGCTAGCAGCTTATCATCCCGCACAGATACGCAGTATTTT. The encoded protein is CASSLSSRTDTQYF.

This chain links TRBV29-1 with TRBJ2-3; weak D call: TRBD1 (6 bases). The CDR3 spans 15 residues. The V end lost 5 bases, the J end lost 0 bases, and 15 bases lay between the germline ends. From germline, CDR1 is SQVTM and CDR2 ANQGSEA. The CDR3 protein is CSVIRGYRSTDTQYF. In nucleotides, the CDR3 is TGCAGCGTTATCAGGGGCTACCGAAGCACAGATACGCAGTATTTT.

The chain links TRBV28 to TRBJ2-1; a possible D gene is TRBD2 (5 bases). This CDR3 contains 17 residues. The germline gives CDR1 MDHEN, CDR2 SYDVKM. V was cut by 6 bases and J by 0 bases, with 18 bases left in between. Here the CDR3 DNA reads TGTGCCAGCAGCGCCATGCGGAGGAAAAGCTCCTACAATGAGCAGTTCTTC. This gives the protein CASSAMRRKSSYNEQFF.

This clone was counted only a few times. The rearrangement uses TRBV19 and TRBJ2-7; a possible D gene is TRBD1 (6 bases). The CDR3 covers 15 residues. In germline, CDR1 is LNHDA, CDR2 SQIVND (reference sequence). The germline V and J ends were trimmed by 3 bases and 2 bases, with 14 bases remaining between them. CDR3 loop: CASSITPGETYEQYF. The CDR3 region has the DNA TGTGCCAGTAGTATCACTCCAGGGGAGACCTACGAGCAGTACTTC.